The present T cell receptor beta chain was sequenced within a study of cytomegalovirus exposure and HLA in healthy donors. Looking at the study overall: Per a later analysis, the 550 to 850 first-cohort and about 120 validation repertoires shared one platform. Study-level points and caveats: In vitro confirmation showed three CMV-associated chains to be CMV antigen specific. It was reportedly the case that the classifier diagnosed cytomegalovirus status with high specificity and sensitivity.

This CDR3 has 13 amino acids. Germline V gene lookup returns CDR1 MDHEN and CDR2 SYDVKM. V trimming: 7 bases; J trimming: 7 bases; junction bases outside the gene matches: 8. The approximately 120-subject validation cohort, separate from the roughly 700-subject first cohort, included the donors. The assay was immunoSEQ multiplex PCR, and TCRdb's table has in-frame clones only and misses some. The sample contains some 160,000 clones, around 90% of which appear only once. Note on this clone: Its matching antigen is unknown.

The material sequenced was PBMCs. The genes are TRBV28 and TRBJ2-7, with TRBD2 matching 9 bases. The receptor comes from a man between 18 and 35 years old in good health and CMV-seronegative. The CDR3 loop is CASKTSGSLEQYF. In DNA, the CDR3 is TGTGCCAGCAAGACTAGCGGTTCACTGGAGCAGTACTTC. Variable domain in full (rest from reference TRBV28 and TRBJ2-7): DVKVTQSSRYLVKRTGEKVFLECVQDMDHENMFWYRQDPGLGLRLIYFSYDVKMKEKGDIPEGYSVSREKKERFSLILESASTNQTSMYLCASKTSGSLEQYFGPGTRLTVT.